Listed below are T cell receptor beta chains from one sample, sequenced in a study of immune evolution from preneoplasia to lung adenocarcinoma. Sequencing used immunoSEQ multiplex PCR; TCRdb keeps in-frame clones, though not all of them. Counted here are several thousand clones, more than 80% occurring once; the ten biggest clones make up more than 4%. Source material: FFPE invasive lung adenocarcinoma tissue. All receptors derive from a person over 45 with lung adenocarcinoma. The CDR3 runs from the conserved cysteine through the conserved F or W. A D gene is named only where the DNA matches it firmly. The size entry is marked missing in some rows and otherwise reads once, few, many or a size class.

j_gene | d_gene | v_gene | abundance | CDR3nt | CDR3aa
TRBJ2-5 | - | TRBV11-2 | - | TGTGCCAGCAGCTCACAGGGTTGGTGGGGAGAGACCCAGTACTTC | CASSSQGWWGETQYF
TRBJ2-5 | - | TRBV29-1 | - | TGCAGCGTTGAAGGCGGGTCTCGGGGACGAGTCCAAGAGACCCAGTACTTC | CSVEGGSRGRVQETQYF
TRBJ2-1 | - | TRBV5-1 | once | TGCGCCAGCAGCATAGCGGAGCCCTCCTACAATGAGCAGTTCTTC | CASSIAEPSYNEQFF
TRBJ2-3 | - | TRBV30 | - | TGTGCCTGGAGTGACTGGACTGAAGGCACAGATACGCAGTATTTT | CAWSDWTEGTDTQYF
TRBJ2-2 | - | TRBV6-4 | - | TGTGCCAGCAGCGCTCGGCCGGGATCCGGGGAGCTGTTTTTT | CASSARPGSGELFF
TRBJ2-3 | - | TRBV27 | - | TGTGCCAGCAGTTGGCGGGTAGGGACAGATACGCAGTATTTT | CASSWRVGTDTQYF
TRBJ1-3 | - | TRBV30 | - | TGTGCCTGGAGTGTACAGTCCGGAAACACCATATATTTT | CAWSVQSGNTIYF
TRBJ2-7 | - | TRBV5-6 | - | TGTGCCAGCAGCCACGGCAGGGGTGTGGACGAGCAGTACTTC | CASSHGRGVDEQYF
TRBJ1-4 | - | TRBV2 | - | TGTGCCAGTAGGAGACAGAATGAAAAACTGTTTTTT | CASRRQNEKLFF
TRBJ2-7 | TRBD2 | TRBV6-6 | - | TGTGCCAGCAGTTACTCTCAACTAGCGGGAATGTACGAGCAGTACTTC | CASSYSQLAGMYEQYF
TRBJ2-1 | - | TRBV9 | - | TGTGCCAGCAGCGAGTATACTAGCCTCGGCGGGGAACAGTTCTTC | CASSEYTSLGGEQFF
TRBJ2-5 | TRBD1 | TRBV2 | - | TGTGCCAGCAGTGAGGGCACAGGGGGCTGGGAGACCCAGTACTTC | CASSEGTGGWETQYF
TRBJ2-3 | TRBD2 | TRBV7-3 | - | TGTGCCAGCAGCTTAGGGGGGACTAGCGGGACAGATACGCAGTATTTT | CASSLGGTSGTDTQYF
TRBJ1-5 | TRBD1 | TRBV27 | - | TGTGCCAGCAGTTTAACGAGAGGGGGCGATCAGCCCCAGCATTTT | CASSLTRGGDQPQHF
TRBJ1-1 | - | TRBV7-9 | - | TGTGCCAGCAGCTTAGACGGGGGGAAAGCTTTCTTT | CASSLDGGKAFF
TRBJ1-2 | - | TRBV7-2 | - | TGTGCCAGCAGTCCTACGGGGGCAGGGTTTGGCTATGGCTACACCTTC | CASSPTGAGFGYGYTF
TRBJ1-5 | - | TRBV2 | once | TGTGCCAGCAGTGGGGTAGTGGGAAACAGGGCAGGACAGCCCCAGCATTTT | CASSGVVGNRAGQPQHF
TRBJ1-2 | TRBD1 | TRBV5-1 | - | TGCGCCAGCAGCTTGGACGGGACAGCATATGGCTACACCTTC | CASSLDGTAYGYTF
TRBJ2-7 | TRBD1 | TRBV6-5 | - | TGTGCCAGCAGTGGACAGGGGTGGGAGCAGTACTTC | CASSGQGWEQYF
TRBJ1-1 | TRBD1 | TRBV6-5 | - | TGTGCCAGCAGGATACAGGGGAGCACTGAAGCTTTCTTT | CASRIQGSTEAFF
TRBJ2-1 | TRBD2 | TRBV28 | once | TGTGCCAGCAGTTTATATGAGTCTAGCGGGAGGGTTAATGAGCAGTTCTTC | CASSLYESSGRVNEQFF
TRBJ2-7 | TRBD2 | TRBV28 | - | TGTGCCAGCAGTTCCCGACTAGCGGGAGGGTACGAGCAGTACTTC | CASSSRLAGGYEQYF
TRBJ1-1 | TRBD1 | TRBV4-1 | few | TGCGCCAGCAGCCCCGGACAGGGGATGAACACTGAAGCTTTCTTT | CASSPGQGMNTEAFF
TRBJ2-5 | TRBD1 | TRBV6-1 | once | TGTGCCAGTCGGGACAGGACATGGGAGACCCAGTACTTC | CASRDRTWETQYF
TRBJ2-7 | - | TRBV18 | - | TGTGCCAGCTTACCACCCGGACGGCCCTACGAGCAGTACTTC | CASLPPGRPYEQYF
TRBJ2-7 | - | TRBV18 | - | TGTGCCAGCTCACCAGGTACGGCCAACGAGCAGTACTTC | CASSPGTANEQYF
TRBJ1-1 | - | TRBV7-3 | - | TGTGCCAGCAGCCCCTCCGGGGGTGGAACTGAAGCTTTCTTT | CASSPSGGGTEAFF
TRBJ1-1 | TRBD1 | TRBV7-9 | - | TGTGCCAGCAGCCCACCCCGGACAGGGTATATAATAGGCTCTGAAGCTTTCTTT | CASSPPRTGYIIGSEAFF
TRBJ1-5 | - | TRBV25-1 | - | TGTGCCAGCAGTGAATCACGCAGGGGCAATCAGCCCCAGCATTTT | CASSESRRGNQPQHF
TRBJ1-1 | - | TRBV10-3 | - | TGTGCCATCCGGACCGAGAACACTGAAGCTTTCTTT | CAIRTENTEAFF
TRBJ2-7 | TRBD2 | TRBV10-3 | - | TGTGCCATCAGTGAGGGTAGCGGGAGTTTTATGGACGAGCAGTACTTC | CAISEGSGSFMDEQYF
TRBJ2-6 | - | TRBV15 | - | TGTGCCACCAGCAGAGCCGCCAGGTCCTCTGGGGCCAACGTCCTGACTTTC | CATSRAARSSGANVLTF
TRBJ2-1 | - | TRBV15 | - | TGTGCCACCAGCAGAGACAGGGACCCGGGCAATGAGCAGTTCTTC | CATSRDRDPGNEQFF
TRBJ1-4 | TRBD1 | TRBV4-1 | few | TGCGCCAGCAGCCAAGATCCGCGGACAGGGGGCTGTGAAAAACTGTTTTTT | CASSQDPRTGGCEKLFF
TRBJ1-1 | - | TRBV7-9 | - | TGTGCCAGCAGCATAGCTATGAACACTGAAGCTTTCTTT | CASSIAMNTEAFF
TRBJ2-2 | TRBD1 | TRBV13 | - | TGTGCCAGCACGACAGGGAAGAACACCGGGGAGCTGTTTTTT | CASTTGKNTGELFF
TRBJ2-5 | - | TRBV28 | - | TGTGCCAGCAGTCCCCGCCGGGTCCCCCTGGAGACCCAGTACTTC | CASSPRRVPLETQYF
TRBJ1-1 | TRBD1 | TRBV10-3 | few | TGTGCCATCACCCCGGGACAGGGAGGAACTGAAGCTTTCTTT | CAITPGQGGTEAFF
TRBJ2-7 | - | TRBV28 | - | TGTGCCAGCAGTTTAGCGGACAGATCCTACGAGCAGTACTTC | CASSLADRSYEQYF
TRBJ2-2 | TRBD1 | TRBV7-6 | - | TGTGCCAGCAGCCCCGGGACAGTGAACACCGGGGAGCTGTTTTTT | CASSPGTVNTGELFF
TRBJ2-5 | - | TRBV28 | once | TGTGCCAGCAGTTTATTGTCTTCAACTATGGAGACCCAGTACTTC | CASSLLSSTMETQYF
TRBJ1-1 | - | TRBV7-9 | - | TGTGCCAGCAGCTTAGGGGGGGTCCAGGGAACTGAAGCTTTCTTT | CASSLGGVQGTEAFF
TRBJ2-2 | - | TRBV6-1 | - | TGTGCCAGCAGGAGCACCGGGGAGCTGTTTTTT | CASRSTGELFF
TRBJ2-5 | - | TRBV29-1 | - | TGCAGCGTTGATTCAGAGACCCAGTACTTC | CSVDSETQYF
TRBJ2-5 | TRBD2 | TRBV28 | - | TGTGCCAGCAACCCCGGGGGGACTAGCGTACAAGAGACCCAGTACTTC | CASNPGGTSVQETQYF
TRBJ1-1 | - | TRBV6-1 | once | TGTGCCAGCAGTGAAAGGAGGGCAGCGAACACTGAAGCTTTCTTT | CASSERRAANTEAFF
TRBJ1-1 | TRBD1 | TRBV19 | few | TGTGCCAGTAGTGCACAGGGGGGTAAAGCTTTCTTT | CASSAQGGKAFF
TRBJ2-5 | - | TRBV28 | - | TGTGCCAGCACCCCGGAGCCCACCGCCGGAAAAAAAGAGACCCAGTACTTC | CASTPEPTAGKKETQYF
TRBJ2-1 | - | TRBV28 | - | TGTGCCAGCAGTTTTTGGGGGAGGCAGGGGTACAATGAGCAGTTCTTC | CASSFWGRQGYNEQFF
TRBJ1-5 | - | TRBV28 | - | TGTGCCAGCAGTTCAACTCGTCAGCCCCAGCATTTT | CASSSTRQPQHF
TRBJ2-3 | - | TRBV1 | - | TGCACCAGCAGCCAATCTCGATTAATGGACAGGGAGACCACAGATACGCAGTATTTT | CTSSQSRLMDRETTDTQYF
TRBJ1-2 | - | TRBV25-1 | - | TGTGCCAGCAGTGATCACCAGGAGCTATATGGCTACACCTTC | CASSDHQELYGYTF
TRBJ2-1 | - | TRBV18 | - | TGTGCCAGCTCCATACAGACAGATCAGAGACAGTTCTTC | CASSIQTDQRQFF
TRBJ2-7 | - | TRBV5-1 | - | TGCGCCAGCAGCTTGACGGGCCGGATCTCGAGCGAGCAGTACTTC | CASSLTGRISSEQYF